The 22 T cell receptor beta chains below all came from one sample that was sequenced in a study of low-dose radiotherapy and immunotherapy resistance in tumors. Time point of the sample: after trial treatment. Treatment noted: LDRT plus nivolumab, ipilimumab, low-dose cyclophosphamide and aspirin (RACIN trial). Covering alpha and beta chains, TRAV- and TRBV-specific primers were used for the first-strand cDNA. The authors ran roughly 20 PCR cycles to amplify TCRs with a constant-region primer and V-primer adapter. MiXCR was run by TCRdb on the reads, yielding one entry per CDR3 protein. This sample carries under 95,000 distinct CDR3 sequences, around a sixth of them seen once, and the ten largest clones take approximately 1.5%. Source: PBMCs, taken after low-dose radiotherapy plus immunotherapy. These receptor sequences come from a male donor with prostate cancer.

This clonotype was seen ten or more times. V usage is TRBV10-3 and J usage is TRBJ2-5, with unresolved D. CDR1 is ENHRY and CDR2 is SYGVKD in the germline V gene. CDR3 length equals 14 residues. Trimming stripped 0 bases from V and 5 bases from J, with 10 bases between. The CDR3 is CAISESGARETQYF. CDR3 DNA: TGTGCCATCAGTGAGTCCGGAGCGCGGGAGACCCAGTACTTC.

This clonotype appeared a few times. The rearrangement uses TRBV7-2 and TRBJ1-4; no clear D gene. The CDR3 covers 15 residues. Germline CDR1 SGHTA, CDR2 FQGNSA. V was cut by 2 bases and J by 5 bases, with 12 bases left in between. The CDR3 is CASSLSAGANEKLFF. CDR3 nucleotide sequence: TGTGCCAGCAGCTTATCCGCAGGTGCCAATGAAAAACTGTTTTTT. The complete variable domain, with remaining parts taken from reference TRBV7-2 and TRBJ1-4, reads GAGVSQSPSNKVTEKGKDVELRCDPISGHTALYWYRQSLGQGLEFLIYFQGNSAPDKSGLPSDRFSAERTGGSVSTLTIQRTQQEDSAVYLCASSLSAGANEKLFFGSGTQLSVL.

This clonotype was seen many times. The rearrangement links TRBV27 to TRBJ2-5, with 9 bases that match TRBD1. The CDR3 is 15 amino acids. J was trimmed by 0 bases and V by 7 bases; bases with no gene match: 6. CDR1 is MNHEY, CDR2 SMNVEV, per germline (reference sequence). CDR3 bases: TGTGCCAGCACCAAGGGACAGGGAAACCAAGAGACCCAGTACTTC. It codes for CASTKGQGNQETQYF.

Regarding this clonotype: With only one base between it and a far larger clone, this is likely a read error. This rearrangement joins TRBV6-8 to TRBJ2-2; D is unclear. The CDR3 is 10 residues long. Trimming pared 8 bases from V and 11 bases from J, leaving 9 bases between. Germline V gene lookup returns CDR1 MNHGY and CDR2 SAAAGT. CDR3 in DNA: TGTGCCAGCTCCACCCACGAGCTGTTTTTT. Its translation: CASSTHELFF.

This clonotype has ten or more counts. This rearrangement joins TRBV12-3 or TRBV12-4 to TRBJ2-7; D is perhaps TRBD1 or TRBD2 (5 bases each). The CDR3 loop spans 13 amino acids. V gave up 6 bases and J gave up 5 bases, with 14 bases separating them. The CDR3 nucleotides are TGTGCCAGCAGCTGGGGACGGGGCGACGAGCAGTACTTC. Residues: CASSWGRGDEQYF.

Regarding this clonotype: It differs at one base from a far larger clone, so likely a read error. This chain's CDR3 is CASSLFASGSGNEQYF. DNA for the CDR3: TGTGCCAGCAGCTTATTCGCTAGCGGGAGCGGCAATGAGCAGTACTTC. This sequence joins TRBV7-2 and TRBJ2-5, with 10 nucleotides matching TRBD2. CDR3 length: 16 amino acids. From germline, CDR1 is SGHTA and CDR2 FQGNSA. With 2 bases clipped from V and 11 bases from J, the junction kept 14 bases outside the gene matches. The entire variable domain, with the rest obtained from reference TRBV7-2 and TRBJ2-5, is as follows: GAGVSQSPSNKVTEKGKDVELRCDPISGHTALYWYRQSLGQGLEFLIYFQGNSAPDKSGLPSDRFSAERTGGSVSTLTIQRTQQEDSAVYLCASSLFASGSGNEQYFGPGTRLLVL.

This clonotype appeared many times. V usage is TRBV4-1 and J usage is TRBJ1-6; D is possibly TRBD1 (5 bases). Trimming took off 4 bases at V and 11 bases at J, with 9 bases between the two ends. Germline V lookup: CDR1 MGHRA, CDR2 YSYEKL. This CDR3 is built from 12 residues. CDR3 bases: TGCGCCAGCAGCCTCGTGGGGGCACCCCTCCACTTT. Translated, it gives CASSLVGAPLHF.

This clonotype was recorded at least ten times. The chain recombines TRBV27 with TRBJ2-1, with D tentatively TRBD1 (6 bases). V was pared by 3 bases and J by 3 bases, with 15 bases between. CDR3 length: 16 amino acids. Germline lookup yields CDR1 MNHEY and CDR2 SMNVEV (reference sequence). The CDR3 loop reads CASSFFNRAGYNEQFF. CDR3 coding DNA: TGTGCCAGCAGTTTCTTCAACAGGGCGGGCTACAATGAGCAGTTCTTC.

There are many counts of this clonotype. This chain joins TRBV6-7 and TRBJ2-7, with TRBD1 identical over 9 bases. TRBV6-7 falls under the ORF class, with uncertain function. The CDR3 sequence is 16 residues long. V lost 10 bases to trimming and J lost 0 bases; unmatched junction nucleotides: 13. In nucleotides, the CDR3 is TGTGCCAACGCCCCGGCCCAACAGGGGGCCTCCTACGAGCAGTACTTC. It translates to CANAPAQQGASYEQYF.

This clonotype was counted many times. V gene TRBV6-2 or TRBV6-3 combines with J gene TRBJ2-2, with 7 bases lining up with TRBD2. CDR1 is MNHEY and CDR2 is SVGEGT in the germline V gene. V lost 8 bases to trimming and J lost 3 bases; unmatched junction nucleotides: 9. This CDR3 has 15 amino acids. The CDR3 loop is CASGAGRGHTGELFF. The CDR3 coding sequence is TGTGCCAGCGGAGCAGGGAGGGGACACACCGGGGAGCTGTTTTTT.

This clonotype was detected many times. This chain links TRBV29-1 with TRBJ2-1; TRBD2 agrees at 9 bases. The CDR3 contains 12 residues. Germline assignment: CDR1 SQVTM and CDR2 ANQGSEA. CDR3 in DNA: TGCAGTGGGACTAGCAGTTACAATGAGCAGTTCTTC. Its protein product is CSGTSSYNEQFF.

This clonotype was found many times. The chain joins TRBV7-8 to TRBJ2-3, with 9 nucleotides matching TRBD2. The V gene's germline CDR1 is SGHVS and CDR2 FQNEAQ. The CDR3 loop spans 15 amino acids. V lost 5 bases to trimming and J lost 1 base; unmatched junction nucleotides: 4. CDR3 protein: CASSPTSGRTDTQYF. The CDR3 bases are TGTGCCAGCAGCCCCACTAGCGGGCGCACAGATACGCAGTATTTT.

This clonotype has at least ten counts. This sequence joins TRBV4-1 and TRBJ2-1, with 11 bases aligning to TRBD2. From germline, CDR1 is MGHRA and CDR2 YSYEKL. CDR3 length: 16 residues. Germline trimming cut 6 bases from V and 1 base from J; bases unmatched to any gene: 5. The CDR3 loop reads CASRLAGVSSYNEQFF. The CDR3, as DNA: TGCGCCAGCAGACTAGCGGGAGTATCATCCTACAATGAGCAGTTCTTC.

The chain joins TRBV5-1 to TRBJ1-1; a possible D gene is TRBD1 (5 bases). The CDR3 covers 14 residues. Trimming took 0 bases from V and 6 from J, leaving 12 bases between them. The germline CDR1 and CDR2 sequences are SGHRS and YFSETQ. Written as DNA, the CDR3 is TGCGCCAGCAGCTTGGGGGGGTTTCTCGCTGAAGCTTTCTTT. Its protein is CASSLGGFLAEAFF.

About this clonotype: Given a far larger clone just one base away, this is likely a sequencing read error. The rearrangement links TRBV6-2 or TRBV6-3 to TRBJ2-5, with no clear D. This CDR3 is 16 amino acids long. The V and J ends lost 0 bases and 5 bases respectively, with 16 bases between them. Germline V CDR1 and CDR2: MNHEY, SVGEGT. For the CDR3, the DNA is TGTGCCAGCAGTTACTCGAACGTCTACGATCGGGAGACCCAGTACTTC. Translated: CASSYSNVYDRETQYF.

In its sample, this clonotype was seen many times. J is TRBJ2-5 and V is TRBV19, with TRBD2 identical over 8 bases. The J segment lost 1 base and the V segment lost 2 bases, leaving 9 bases of the junction unmatched. Germline CDR1 reads LNHDA; CDR2 reads SQIVND (reference sequence). This CDR3 comprises 17 residues. The CDR3 nucleotides read TGTGCCAGTAGTATATCCCCCGGGAGCGGGAGCCAAGAGACCCAGTACTTC. It translates to CASSISPGSGSQETQYF.

This clonotype was observed many times. The chain uses TRBV20-1 and TRBJ1-2, with a possible D match to TRBD1 (5 bases). Per germline, CDR1 DFQATT and CDR2 SNEGSKA (reference sequence). V shed 7 bases and J shed 7 bases, with 16 bases lying between them. This CDR3 has 12 amino acids. The DNA for the CDR3 is TGCAGTGTTGGTGGGGGAATCCGTGGCTACACCTTC. It encodes CSVGGGIRGYTF.

The CDR3 nucleotides are TGTGCCATCAGTAAATTCGACAGGGCGAGCTCCTACGAGCAGTACTTC. It encodes CAISKFDRASSYEQYF. The chain has TRBV10-3 and TRBJ2-7; 7 positions agree with TRBD1. The J segment lost 0 bases and the V segment lost 5 bases, leaving 10 bases of the junction unmatched. The CDR3 is 16 residues long. Germline V CDR1 and CDR2: ENHRY, SYGVKD.

The table lists this clonotype with many counts. This sequence joins TRBV7-2 and TRBJ2-5, with TRBD1 matching 7 bases. V lost 8 bases and J lost 5; bases outside the gene matches: 17. The CDR3 is made up of 16 amino acids. CDR1 and CDR2 (germline): SGHTA, FQGNSA. The CDR3 protein is CASHGRRQGRGETQYF. In DNA, the CDR3 is TGTGCCAGCCACGGAAGGAGACAGGGTAGGGGGGAGACCCAGTACTTC.

This clonotype was seen repeatedly, ten times or more. The rearrangement joins TRBV20-1 to TRBJ2-1; the D gene could be TRBD1 or TRBD2 (5 bases each). Trimming took 3 bases from V and 5 from J, leaving 17 bases between them. Germline V gene sequence: CDR1 DFQATT, CDR2 SNEGSKA (reference sequence). This CDR3 is built from 15 residues. The CDR3 DNA sequence: TGCAGTGCTAGTAGAATTGGGGGTACGGACAATGAGCAGTTCTTC. Its protein is CSASRIGGTDNEQFF.

This clonotype was observed at least ten times. The chain is built from TRBV7-2 and TRBJ2-1; D call uncertain. Germline values: CDR1 SGHTA, CDR2 FQGNSA. CDR3 size: 12 residues. Trimming left V 2 bases short and J 12 bases short, with 11 bases between. The CDR3 sequence is CASSLILSGQFF. The CDR3 DNA is TGTGCCAGCAGCTTAATCCTGTCGGGGCAGTTCTTC.

This clonotype came up many times. The chain has TRBV30 and TRBJ2-3; TRBD1 matches 9 bases. The CDR3 sequence is 15 residues long. J was trimmed by 0 bases and V by 5 bases; bases with no gene match: 6. Germline assignment: CDR1 GTSNPN and CDR2 SVGIG (reference sequence). CDR3 sequence: CAWGQTGGSTDTQYF. The CDR3 DNA follows: TGTGCCTGGGGCCAGACAGGGGGGAGCACAGATACGCAGTATTTT. Filled out from reference TRBV30 and TRBJ2-3, the complete variable domain reads SQTIHQWPATLVQPVGSPLSLECTVEGTSNPNLYWYRQAAGRGLQLLFYSVGIGQISSEVPQNLSASRPQDRQFILSSKKLLLSDSGFYLCAWGQTGGSTDTQYFGPGTRLTVL.